The 4 T cell receptor beta chains below all came from one sample that was sequenced in a study of CD8 T cells in ankylosing spondylitis. The antigens of these receptors remain unknown. Broader study findings: In ankylosing spondylitis blood, a motif of roughly 8 highly homologous TCR beta variants appeared characteristic.

Each CDR3 protein gets one entry after TCRdb re-called the 5' RACE reads with MiXCR. The sample holds some 800,000 distinct CDR3 sequences, roughly 12% seen once. Specimen: blood, either unsorted or a sorted T cell fraction (not recorded which). These receptors came from a male donor with ankylosing spondylitis.

This clonotype was observed a few times. This chain joins TRBV6-5 and TRBJ1-5; 10 bases map to TRBD1. V gave up 6 bases and J gave up 0 bases; unmatched junction bases: 8. This CDR3 spans 17 amino acids. Germline CDR1 is MNHEY and CDR2 is SVGAGI. In nucleotides, the CDR3 is TGTGCCAGCAGCCCTACTCGACAGGGGGCTAGCAATCAGCCCCAGCATTTT. It encodes CASSPTRQGASNQPQHF.

This rearrangement joins TRBV3-1 to TRBJ1-3; D ambiguous. There are 13 residues in the CDR3. The germline V and J ends were trimmed by 2 bases and 2 bases, with 4 bases remaining between them. Germline assignment: CDR1 LGHDT and CDR2 YNNKEL (reference sequence). The CDR3 spells CASSQPAGNTIYF. Written as DNA, the CDR3 is TGTGCCAGCAGCCAACCCGCTGGAAACACCATATATTTT.

This clonotype has only a few counts. The rearrangement joins TRBV7-8 to TRBJ1-6, with no clear D. The length of the CDR3 is 14 residues. Germline V gene lookup returns CDR1 SGHVS and CDR2 FQNEAQ. Trimming removed 4 bases from V and 7 bases from J, with 11 bases in between. CDR3 residues: CASSSRPGNSPLHF. The CDR3 nucleotides are TGTGCCAGCAGCTCTCGTCCTGGCAATTCACCCCTCCACTTT.

This clonotype was observed a few times. The rearrangement uses TRBV5-1 and TRBJ1-6, with D perhaps TRBD1 (6 bases). Trimming cost V 5 bases and J 0 bases, with 27 bases left between them. Germline V gives CDR1 SGHRS, CDR2 YFSETQ. CDR3 length: 21 amino acids. This CDR3 reads CASRIRTGIPLRSSYNSPLHF. The CDR3 coding sequence is TGCGCCAGCAGGATAAGAACAGGGATTCCTCTAAGGAGCTCCTATAATTCACCCCTCCACTTT.